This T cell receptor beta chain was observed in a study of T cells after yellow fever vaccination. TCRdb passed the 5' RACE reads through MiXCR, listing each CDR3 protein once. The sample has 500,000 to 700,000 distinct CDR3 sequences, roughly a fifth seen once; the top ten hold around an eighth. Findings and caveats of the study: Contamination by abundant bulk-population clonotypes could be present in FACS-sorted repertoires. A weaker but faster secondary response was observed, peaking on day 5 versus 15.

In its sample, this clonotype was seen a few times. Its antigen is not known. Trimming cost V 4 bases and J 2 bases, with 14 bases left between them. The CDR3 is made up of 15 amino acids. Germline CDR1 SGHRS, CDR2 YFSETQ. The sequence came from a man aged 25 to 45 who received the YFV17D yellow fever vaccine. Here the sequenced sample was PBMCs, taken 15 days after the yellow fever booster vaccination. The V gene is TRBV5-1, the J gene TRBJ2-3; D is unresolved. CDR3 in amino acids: CASSLPTGYTDTQYF. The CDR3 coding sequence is TGCGCCAGCAGCCTCCCGACCGGGTACACAGATACGCAGTATTTT.